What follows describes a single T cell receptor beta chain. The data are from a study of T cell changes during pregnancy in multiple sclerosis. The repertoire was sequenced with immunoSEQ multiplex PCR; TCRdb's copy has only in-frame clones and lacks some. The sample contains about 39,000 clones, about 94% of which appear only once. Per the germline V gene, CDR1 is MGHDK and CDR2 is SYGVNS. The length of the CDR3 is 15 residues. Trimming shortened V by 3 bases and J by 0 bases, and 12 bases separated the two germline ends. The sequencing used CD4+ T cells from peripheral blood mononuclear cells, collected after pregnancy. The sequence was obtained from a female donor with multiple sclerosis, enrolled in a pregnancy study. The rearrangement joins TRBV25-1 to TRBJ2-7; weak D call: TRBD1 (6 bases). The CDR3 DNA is TGTGCCAGCAGTGACCCCGGGACACTCTCCTACGAGCAGTACTTC. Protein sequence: CASSDPGTLSYEQYF.